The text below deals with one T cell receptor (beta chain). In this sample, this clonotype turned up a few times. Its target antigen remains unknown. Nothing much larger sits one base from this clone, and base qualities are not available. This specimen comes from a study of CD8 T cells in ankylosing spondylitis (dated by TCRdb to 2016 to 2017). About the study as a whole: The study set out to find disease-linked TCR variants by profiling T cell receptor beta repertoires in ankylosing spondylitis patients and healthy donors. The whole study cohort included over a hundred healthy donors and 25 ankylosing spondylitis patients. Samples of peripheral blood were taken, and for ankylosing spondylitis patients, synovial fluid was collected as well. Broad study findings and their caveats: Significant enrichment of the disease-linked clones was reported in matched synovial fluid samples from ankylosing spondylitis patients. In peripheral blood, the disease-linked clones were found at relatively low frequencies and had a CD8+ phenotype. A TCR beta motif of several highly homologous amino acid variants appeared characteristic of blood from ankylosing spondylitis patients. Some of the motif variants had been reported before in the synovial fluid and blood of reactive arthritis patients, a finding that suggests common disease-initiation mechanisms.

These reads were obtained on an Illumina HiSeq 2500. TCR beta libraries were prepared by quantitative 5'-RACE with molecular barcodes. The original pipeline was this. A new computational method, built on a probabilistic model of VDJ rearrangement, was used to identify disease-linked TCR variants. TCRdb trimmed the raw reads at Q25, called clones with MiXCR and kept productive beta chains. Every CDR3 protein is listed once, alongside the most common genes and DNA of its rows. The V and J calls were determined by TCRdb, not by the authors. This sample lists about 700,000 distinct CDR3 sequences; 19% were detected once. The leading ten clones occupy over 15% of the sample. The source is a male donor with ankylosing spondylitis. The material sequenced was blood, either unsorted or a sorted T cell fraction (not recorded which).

The CDR3 protein is CAAGGLNTEAFF. The bases read TGTGCTGCCGGGGGCTTAAACACTGAAGCTTTCTTT. This chain is built from TRBV7-8 and TRBJ1-1; matching of 6 bases hints at TRBD1 as the D gene. The germline V gene gives CDR1 as SGHVS and CDR2 as FQNEAQ. The CDR3 spans 12 residues, from the cysteine through the phenylalanine. The only DNA kept is the CDR3, 36 bases in frame from the first base.